This T cell receptor beta chain was obtained from a study of blood T cell repertoires in COVID-19. Background on the study: Acute and convalescent COVID-19 specimens originated in the United States, Italy and Spain. In each case, the material was cDNA or gDNA derived from T cells, B-cell-depleted T cells, or PBMCs.

Measured with immunoSEQ multiplex PCR; TCRdb has only the in-frame clones, and not every one. Of approximately 300,000 clones in the sample, approximately 87% were seen once. The CDR3 covers 15 residues. V trimming: 5 bases; J trimming: 3 bases; junction bases outside the gene matches: 3. Germline V gives CDR1 SGHNT, CDR2 YENEEA. The specimen sequenced was peripheral blood. This rearrangement joins TRBV11-3 to TRBJ2-3; 12 bases agree with TRBD2. This sequence originates from a woman aged 45 to 65 with active or convalescent COVID-19. Here the CDR3 reads CASSPTSGGTDTQYF. CDR3 DNA sequence: TGTGCCAGCAGCCCGACTAGCGGGGGTACAGATACGCAGTATTTT. The full variable domain, completed using reference TRBV11-3 and TRBJ2-3, is EAGVVQSPRYKIIEKKQPVAFWCNPISGHNTLYWYLQNLGQGPELLIRYENEEAVDDSQLPKDRFSAERLKGVDSTLKIQPAELGDSAVYLCASSPTSGGTDTQYFGPGTRLTVL.